Shown below are 14 T cell receptor beta chains from a single sample sequenced in a study of stem cell transplantation in POMP-related autoinflammatory disease. Only in-frame clones appear in the TCRdb table, and some are missing; sequencing was by immunoSEQ multiplex PCR. The data contain fewer than 30,000 clones, more than 75% of them singletons. Sequences were derived from CD4+ T cells from PBMCs, sampled before stem cell transplantation. Receptor source: a human donor with POMP-related autoinflammation and immune dysregulation (PRAID).

The V call is TRBV28, the J call TRBJ1-5; no clear D gene. The germline V gene has CDR1 MDHEN and CDR2 SYDVKM. Trimming removed 6 bases from V and 0 bases from J, with 18 bases in between. This CDR3 comprises 17 residues. This CDR3 is CASRSTALGYSNQPQHF. The CDR3, as DNA: TGTGCCAGCAGATCCACCGCGCTAGGATATAGCAATCAGCCCCAGCATTTT.

The chain links TRBV7-8 to TRBJ2-3; D could derive from TRBD1 or TRBD2 (5 bases each). The CDR3 is 17 residues long. The V end was cut by 1 base, the J end by 4 bases, with 18 bases between. Germline lookup yields CDR1 SGHVS and CDR2 FQNEAQ. The CDR3 DNA sequence: TGTGCCAGCAGCTTAGAGGGTGACCGGGGCAGCCCAGATACGCAGTATTTT. The encoded protein is CASSLEGDRGSPDTQYF.

This clone appeared once. The chain combines TRBV6-6 with TRBJ2-3, with 7 bases fitting TRBD2. With 7 bases clipped from V and 1 base from J, the junction kept 8 bases outside the gene matches. CDR3 length: 15 amino acids. Germline V gene data show CDR1 as MNHNY and CDR2 as SVGAGI (reference sequence). As DNA, the CDR3 is TGTGCCAGCACCGACGGCCTAGCGGGCACAGATACGCAGTATTTT. This gives the protein CASTDGLAGTDTQYF.

The genes are TRBV6-5 and TRBJ1-1, with unresolved D. The CDR3 runs to 13 residues. The V gene lost 4 bases and the J gene lost 2 bases, with 8 bases spanning the gap. Per the germline V gene, CDR1 is MNHEY and CDR2 is SVGAGI. In DNA form, the CDR3 reads TGTGCCAGCAGTTGGGTGTTCAACACTGAAGCTTTCTTT. This translates into CASSWVFNTEAFF.

This clone came up a few times. The rearrangement links TRBV19 to TRBJ1-1, with TRBD1 as a possible D gene (5 bases). CDR1 and CDR2 (germline): LNHDA, SQIVND (reference sequence). The CDR3 is 13 amino acids. Trimming stripped 3 bases from V and 8 bases from J, with 13 bases between. The chain's CDR3 is CASSIGLGTEAFF. For the CDR3, the DNA is TGTGCCAGTAGTATCGGGTTAGGGACGGAAGCTTTCTTT.

This chain joins TRBV9 and TRBJ2-3, with 9 bases fitting TRBD2. CDR1 is SGDLS, CDR2 YYNGEE, per germline. V dropped 0 bases and J dropped 6; count of bases not matched to a gene: 11. This CDR3 spans 17 amino acids. In nucleotides, the CDR3 is TGTGCCAGCAGCGTAGATGTTAGCGGGAGACAGGGCGATACGCAGTATTTT. Amino acid sequence: CASSVDVSGRQGDTQYF.

The genes are TRBV5-4 and TRBJ2-1; possibly TRBD2 for D (6 bases). V was cut by 3 bases and J by 0 bases, with 10 bases left in between. This CDR3 comprises 15 residues. The germline gives CDR1 SGHNT, CDR2 YYREEE (reference sequence). CDR3 nucleotides: TGTGCCAGCAGCTCCGGGGGTTCCTCCTACAATGAGCAGTTCTTC. Translation: CASSSGGSSYNEQFF.

The CDR3 is CAISESSGMGEKLFF. The CDR3 nucleotides read TGTGCCATCAGTGAGTCGTCAGGCATGGGGGAAAAACTGTTTTTT. This chain connects TRBV10-3 to TRBJ1-4; no definite D call. V was clipped by 0 bases and J by 8 bases, with 13 bases between them. The CDR3 runs to 15 residues. CDR1 and CDR2 (germline): ENHRY, SYGVKD.

The rearrangement links TRBV15 to TRBJ2-7; TRBD2 matches 7 bases. After removal of 4 bases from V and 2 bases from J, the junction contained 5 bases not matched to a gene. In germline, CDR1 is LNHNV, CDR2 YYDKDF (reference sequence). The CDR3 is made up of 14 amino acids. CDR3 nucleotide sequence: TGTGCCACCAGCAAGGAACTAGCGACCTACGAGCAGTACTTC. Protein sequence: CATSKELATYEQYF.

This chain joins TRBV15 and TRBJ2-3; 8 nucleotides match TRBD1. Trimming at V came to 2 bases and at J to 2 bases, leaving 6 bases not matched to a gene. This CDR3 has 16 amino acids. CDR1 LNHNV and CDR2 YYDKDF come from the germline V gene (reference sequence). The CDR3 sequence is CATSRNGQGNTDTQYF. For the CDR3, the DNA is TGTGCCACCAGCAGAAATGGACAGGGTAACACAGATACGCAGTATTTT.

This chain connects TRBV5-6 to TRBJ2-7; D possibly matches TRBD1 or TRBD2 (6 bases each). The germline CDR1 and CDR2 sequences are SGHDT and YYEEEE. The V and J ends lost 0 bases and 4 bases respectively, with 11 bases between them. The CDR3 extends over 14 amino acids. DNA of the CDR3: TGTGCCAGCAGCTTGGAAACAGGGAGGTACGAGCAGTACTTC. This encodes CASSLETGRYEQYF.

The rearrangement links TRBV5-8 to TRBJ2-3; possibly TRBD1 or TRBD2 for D (5 bases each). This CDR3 contains 16 residues. The V end lost 2 bases, the J end lost 2 bases, and 15 bases lay between the germline ends. Germline CDR1 and CDR2: SGHTS and YDEGEE. The chain's CDR3 is CASSFERDGDTDTQYF. Written as DNA, the CDR3 is TGTGCCAGCAGCTTCGAAAGGGACGGAGACACAGATACGCAGTATTTT.

CDR3 in amino acids: CATLQGVYTEAFF. CDR3 DNA sequence: TGTGCCACCCTACAGGGGGTTTACACTGAAGCTTTCTTT. J is TRBJ1-1 and V is TRBV2; TRBD1 agrees at 8 bases. The CDR3 length is 13 residues. Germline CDR1 and CDR2: SNHLY and FYNNEI. V shed 10 bases and J 3 bases; nucleotides not matched to a gene: 7.

V gene TRBV28 combines with J gene TRBJ1-5; 7 bases align to TRBD1. V was clipped by 6 bases and J by 3 bases; unmatched bases: 5. Germline values: CDR1 MDHEN, CDR2 SYDVKM. The CDR3 has 14 residues. Written as DNA, the CDR3 is TGTGCCAGCAGGGGCGGGACAGTCAATCAGCCCCAGCATTTT. It is translated as CASRGGTVNQPQHF.